The 14 T cell receptor beta chains below come from one sample, sequenced in a study of metastatic and nonmetastatic thyroid tumors. All patients reached thyroid surgery having received no treatment beforehand. MiXCR re-clonotyped the PCR reads for TCRdb. The sample has approximately 15,000 clones; 30% to 35% are singletons. The sequencing sample was made of tumor tissue. These receptors were taken from a female donor with papillary thyroid cancer or a benign thyroid nodule (not recorded which). Some clones in this sample may be carry-over from other donors' samples.

Turning to this clone: A much larger clonotype is one base distant, so this may be a read error. The same CDR3 is also encoded by other DNA sequences in this sample. This chain connects TRBV28 to TRBJ1-2, with D unclear. Germline values: CDR1 MDHEN, CDR2 SYDVKM. The CDR3 consists of 11 residues. The CDR3 DNA follows: TGTGCCAGCAGCTCTTCTCGGAGCTATACCTTC. Translated, it gives CASSSSRSYTF.

This clone was counted ten times or more. The rearrangement links TRBV12-3 or TRBV12-4 to TRBJ1-5; 8 nucleotides agree with TRBD1. The V segment lost 4 bases and the J segment 2 bases; nucleotides outside the gene matches: 4. The CDR3 length is 15 residues. The CDR3 reads CASSYGTGGNQPQHF. The CDR3 DNA reads as TGTGCCAGCAGTTACGGGACAGGAGGCAATCAGCCCCAGCATTTT.

This clone occurred many times. The rearrangement joins TRBV5-1 to TRBJ2-7; TRBD2 agrees at 8 bases. This CDR3 has 16 residues. CDR1 and CDR2 from the germline V gene are SGHRS and YFSETQ. V lost 3 bases to trimming and J lost 3 bases; unmatched junction nucleotides: 11. CDR3 in amino acids: CASSSAPGLGIYEQYF. Here the CDR3 DNA reads TGCGCCAGCAGCTCGGCTCCGGGACTAGGTATCTACGAGCAGTACTTC.

This clone was seen a few times. The germline gene is not matched at one end of the junction; a read error may be the cause. This chain uses TRBV6-9 with TRBJ1-1, with D maybe TRBD1 (5 bases). The CDR3 has 13 amino acids. CDR1 and CDR2 from the germline V gene are MNHGY and SVAAGI. CDR3 nucleotide sequence: TGTGCCAGCAGTTATGGGACCAATGGCGAAGCCTTCTTT. Amino acid sequence: CASSYGTNGEAFF.

This clone was seen many times. The chain couples TRBV20-1 to TRBJ2-3; D is undetermined. The CDR3 covers 13 residues. Germline lookup yields CDR1 DFQATT and CDR2 SNEGSKA (reference sequence). With 5 bases removed from V and 6 bases from J, the gap between germline ends came to 15 bases. The CDR3 here is CSASRRTVDTQYF. The CDR3, as DNA: TGCAGTGCTTCCAGACGCACAGTGGATACGCAGTATTTT.

Remarks on this clone: Since no conserved phenylalanine or tryptophan closes the CDR3, a read error is the likely cause. The CDR3 DNA follows: TGTGCCAGCATAATGAGGGGACAGAAGAACACTGAAGCTTTCCTT. This gives the protein CASIMRGQKNTEAFL. This rearrangement joins TRBV6-1 to TRBJ1-1; 7 bases are a match to TRBD1. The V and J ends lost 7 bases and 1 base, in that order; junction bases with no gene match: 9. The CDR3 length is 15 residues. Germline V gene data show CDR1 as MNHNS and CDR2 as SASEGT.

This clone was found a few times. The gene calls are TRBV28 and TRBJ2-2; a possible D gene is TRBD1 (6 bases). This CDR3 has 13 residues. Germline V CDR1 and CDR2: MDHEN, SYDVKM. V lost 4 bases to trimming and J lost 5 bases, with 8 bases between them. CDR3 nucleotide sequence: TGTGCCAGCAGTTATAGGGGGACCGGGGAGCTGTTTTTT. As protein: CASSYRGTGELFF. The full variable domain, completed using reference TRBV28 and TRBJ2-2, is DVKVTQSSRYLVKRTGEKVFLECVQDMDHENMFWYRQDPGLGLRLIYFSYDVKMKEKGDIPEGYSVSREKKERFSLILESASTNQTSMYLCASSYRGTGELFFGEGSRLTVL.

In its sample, this clone was seen many times. The chain combines TRBV7-8 with TRBJ2-5; D possibly uses TRBD1 or TRBD2 (6 bases each). Germline V gives CDR1 SGHVS, CDR2 FQNEAQ. This CDR3 region has 12 residues. V was cut by 9 bases and J by 5 bases, with 13 bases left in between. The CDR3: CASGQGGETQYF. In DNA form, the CDR3 reads TGTGCCAGTGGTCAAGGGGGGGAGACCCAGTACTTC.

The genes are TRBV7-9 and TRBJ1-1, with no clear D. This CDR3 has 15 residues. Deletions cut 6 bases from V and 6 bases from J, with 20 bases between. The germline V gene encodes CDR1 SEHNR and CDR2 FQNEAQ (reference sequence). The CDR3 DNA follows: TGTGCCAGCAGGCCAAAGCGTCGCCTAGGCGCTGAAGCTTTCTTT. Protein sequence: CASRPKRRLGAEAFF.

Comment on this clone: Mismatch with germline at one junction end may stem from a read error. The rearrangement uses TRBV11-2 and TRBJ2-3, with D perhaps matching TRBD2 (5 bases). The CDR3 sequence is 13 residues long. Germline V gene data show CDR1 as SGHAT and CDR2 as FQNNGV. CDR3 coding DNA: TGTTCCAGCAACCTCGCGGGCGCAGATACGCAGTATTTT. This gives the protein CSSNLAGADTQYF.

The V call is TRBV11-1, the J call TRBJ2-7, with 14 bases lining up with TRBD2. V lost 4 bases to trimming and J lost 0 bases; unmatched junction nucleotides: 5. The CDR3 is made up of 17 amino acids. Germline values: CDR1 SGHAT, CDR2 FQDESV (reference sequence). CDR3 loop: CASSSGTSGSSSYEQYF. CDR3 nucleotide sequence: TGTGCCAGCAGCTCCGGGACTAGCGGGAGCAGCTCCTACGAGCAGTACTTC.

A word on this clone: The missing conserved phenylalanine or tryptophan at the end of this CDR3 makes a read error likely. The V and J genes are TRBV20-1 and TRBJ2-1; TRBD2 aligns across 9 bases. The CDR3 has 17 amino acids. Germline CDR1 DFQATT, CDR2 SNEGSKA (reference sequence). Trimming took 5 bases from V and 5 from J; bases not matched to a gene: 16. CDR3 DNA sequence: TGCAGTGCTGGACTACCTGTCGCGGGAGGGTCCCACAATGAGCAGTTCTTA. Translating it yields CSAGLPVAGGSHNEQFL.

The chain combines TRBV24-1 with TRBJ2-2; 9 bases map to TRBD2. Per the germline V gene, CDR1 is KGHDR and CDR2 is SFDVKD. This CDR3 has 17 amino acids. V dropped 1 base and J dropped 0; count of bases not matched to a gene: 2. CDR3 sequence: CATSDFRLAANTGELFF. CDR3 sequence (DNA): TGTGCCACCAGTGATTTTCGACTAGCGGCGAACACCGGGGAGCTGTTTTTT.

A few counts support this clone. This chain joins TRBV2 and TRBJ2-7; tentatively, D is TRBD2 (6 bases). The CDR3 sequence is 12 residues long. Germline-derived CDR1 and CDR2 are SNHLY and FYNNEI. Between the trimmed V and J ends, which lost 6 bases and 0 bases, there was a span of 6 bases. The CDR3 is CASSGSSYEQYF. DNA of the CDR3: TGTGCCAGCAGCGGGAGCTCCTACGAGCAGTACTTC.